These T cell receptor beta chains were read from a single sample in a study of OX40 agonist ivuxolimab in advanced cancers. The assay was immunoSEQ multiplex PCR, and TCRdb's table has in-frame clones only and misses some. The repertoire holds tens of thousands of clones, 70% to 80% seen once, with roughly a fifth in the top ten. The sequencing here drew on CD4+ or CD8+ T cells sorted from blood, taken in a trial of the OX40 agonist ivuxolimab. Every receptor here comes from an adult with an advanced solid tumor such as melanoma, head and neck, liver or kidney cancer. Each CDR3 is given with its conserved first and last residue. The D gene is left open where the match is weak. Expanded clones are given a class, and other clones once, few, many or no size at all.

V	J	size	D	CDR3	DNA
TRBV28	TRBJ2-7	-	-	CASSFLGGALSYEQYF	TGTGCCAGCAGTTTCCTCGGGGGAGCTCTCTCCTACGAGCAGTACTTC
TRBV6-6	TRBJ2-7	-	-	CASSGDGFYEQYF	TGTGCCAGCAGTGGGGACGGCTTCTACGAGCAGTACTTC
TRBV5-1	TRBJ2-1	-	TRBD2	CASRGLREDSYNEQFF	TGCGCCAGCAGGGGTTTGCGGGAGGACTCCTACAATGAGCAGTTCTTC
TRBV27	TRBJ2-7	-	TRBD1	CASGLGQGAYEQYF	TGTGCCAGCGGCCTGGGACAGGGGGCCTACGAGCAGTACTTC
TRBV21-1	TRBJ2-7	-	-	CASSKVERSSYEQYF	TGTGCCAGCAGCAAAGTGGAGCGGAGCTCCTACGAGCAGTACTTC
TRBV2	TRBJ2-1	-	TRBD2	CASSFNPGTSGLDEQFF	TGTGCCAGCAGCTTCAACCCGGGGACTAGCGGACTGGATGAGCAGTTCTTC
TRBV5-6	TRBJ1-2	-	-	CASSFYLQSYGYTF	TGTGCCAGCAGCTTCTATCTTCAAAGCTATGGCTACACCTTC
TRBV19	TRBJ1-4	-	-	CASSPTGWSRFNEKLFF	TGTGCCAGTAGCCCTACCGGTTGGTCCCGGTTCAATGAAAAACTGTTTTTT
TRBV7-9	TRBJ2-1	-	TRBD1	CASSPGTGGSSGNEQFF	TGTGCCAGCAGCCCCGGGACAGGGGGTAGTAGTGGCAATGAGCAGTTCTTC
TRBV4-2	TRBJ1-6	few	-	CASSQAVSNSPLHF	TGTGCCAGCAGCCAAGCGGTGTCCAATTCACCCCTCCACTTT
TRBV4-1	TRBJ1-4	-	TRBD1	CASSRPQGGNNEKLFF	TGCGCCAGCAGCCGACCACAGGGGGGAAACAACGAAAAACTGTTTTTT
TRBV12-5	TRBJ2-7	-	TRBD2	CASGSNIVGPSGRAEAYEQYF	TGTGCTAGTGGTTCAAACATTGTGGGGCCTAGCGGGAGGGCCGAAGCCTACGAGCAGTACTTC
TRBV28	TRBJ1-1	few	-	CASSFGVGLNTEAFF	TGTGCCAGCAGTTTCGGGGTAGGGTTGAACACTGAAGCTTTCTTT